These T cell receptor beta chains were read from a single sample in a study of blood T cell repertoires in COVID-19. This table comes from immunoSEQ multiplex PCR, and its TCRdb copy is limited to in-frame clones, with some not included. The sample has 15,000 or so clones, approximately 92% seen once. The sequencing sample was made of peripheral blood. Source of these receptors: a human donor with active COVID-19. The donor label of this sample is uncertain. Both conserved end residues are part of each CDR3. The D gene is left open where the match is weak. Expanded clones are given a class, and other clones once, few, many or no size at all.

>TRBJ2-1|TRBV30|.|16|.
TGTGCCTGGAGTGGAGGTGGCCTGCACTCCTACAATGAGCAGTTCTTC
CAWSGGGLHSYNEQFF
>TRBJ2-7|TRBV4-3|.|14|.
TGCGCCAGCAGCCAACTGACTGGCAACTACGAGCAGTACTTC
CASSQLTGNYEQYF
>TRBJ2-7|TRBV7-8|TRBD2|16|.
TGTGCCAGCAGCTTAGCACGGTCTAGCGGGGTCTACGAGCAGTACTTC
CASSLARSSGVYEQYF
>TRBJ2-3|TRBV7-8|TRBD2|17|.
TGTGCCAGCAGCTTAGTGGGAGCGGGGGGGAGAACAGATACGCAGTATTTT
CASSLVGAGGRTDTQYF
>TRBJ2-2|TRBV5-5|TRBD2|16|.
TGTGCCAGCAGCTTGGCAGCGGGAGCCAACACCGGGGAGCTGTTTTTT
CASSLAAGANTGELFF
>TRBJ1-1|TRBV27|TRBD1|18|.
TGTGCCAGCGGATTCACCCCGACAGGGGGCGCGGCCGCTGTGGAAGCTTTCTTT
CASGFTPTGGAAAVEAFF
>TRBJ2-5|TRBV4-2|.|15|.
TGTGCCAGCAGCCAACAACTAGGGCTCCAAGAGACCCAGTACTTC
CASSQQLGLQETQYF
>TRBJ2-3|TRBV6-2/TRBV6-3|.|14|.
TGTGCCAGCAGTTTTTTTGGGAGCCCAGATACGCAGTATTTT
CASSFFGSPDTQYF
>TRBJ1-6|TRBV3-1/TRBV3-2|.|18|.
TGTGCCAGCAGCCAAGATCTAGGGCAGGGGAACTATAATTCACCCCTCCACTTT
CASSQDLGQGNYNSPLHF
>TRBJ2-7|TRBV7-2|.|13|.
TGTGCCAGCAGCCAGCGGGCCTCCTACGAGCAGTACTTC
CASSQRASYEQYF
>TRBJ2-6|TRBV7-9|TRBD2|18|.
TGTGCCAGCAGCTTACTAGCGGGAGGGCCTAATGGGGCCAACGTCCTGACTTTC
CASSLLAGGPNGANVLTF
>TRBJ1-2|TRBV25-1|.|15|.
TGTGCCAGCAGTCCCCCAGACAGGATCTACTATGGCTACACCTTC
CASSPPDRIYYGYTF
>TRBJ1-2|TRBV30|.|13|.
TGTGCCTGGGGACGCGACAGACCGTTTGGCTACACCTTC
CAWGRDRPFGYTF
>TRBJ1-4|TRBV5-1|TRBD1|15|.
TGCGCCAGCAGCTCCACAGGGGCCCCACCCGAAAAACTGTTTTTT
CASSSTGAPPEKLFF
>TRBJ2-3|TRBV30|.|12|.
TGTGCCTGGAGTGTTCGTGGGCGTACGCAGTATTTT
CAWSVRGRTQYF
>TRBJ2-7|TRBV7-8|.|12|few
TGTGCCAGCAGCTTATCCGCCTACGAGCAGTACTTC
CASSLSAYEQYF
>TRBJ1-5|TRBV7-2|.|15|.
TGTGCCAGCAGCTTAGTACATTATAGCAATCAGCCCCAGCATTTT
CASSLVHYSNQPQHF
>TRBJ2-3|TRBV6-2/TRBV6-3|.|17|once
TGTGCCAGCAGTTACTCGTCTAGCAGCCCAAGGGGGGATACGCAGTATTTT
CASSYSSSSPRGDTQYF
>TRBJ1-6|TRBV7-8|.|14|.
TGTGCCAGCAGCACCGGTTCTTCGCCTTCGGCCCTCCACTTT
CASSTGSSPSALHF
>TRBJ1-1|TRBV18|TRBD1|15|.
TGTGCCAGCTCACCACATCGACAGGGTAACACTGAAGCTTTCTTT
CASSPHRQGNTEAFF
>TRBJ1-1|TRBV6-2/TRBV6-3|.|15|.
TGTGCCAGCAGTTACCCCTATAGGGGCAGCGCTGAAGCTTTCTTT
CASSYPYRGSAEAFF
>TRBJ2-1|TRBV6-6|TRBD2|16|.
TGTGCCAGCAGGGACAGAAGCGGGGGGGCCTACAATGAGCAGTTCTTC
CASRDRSGGAYNEQFF
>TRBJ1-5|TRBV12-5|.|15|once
TGTGCTAGTGGTCCGCCGATGGGCGCAAATCAGCCCCAGCATTTT
CASGPPMGANQPQHF
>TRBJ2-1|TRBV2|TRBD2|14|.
TGTGCCAGCAACGGGAGGTTAACCTACAATGAGCAGTTCTTC
CASNGRLTYNEQFF
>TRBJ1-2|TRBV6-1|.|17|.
TGTGCCAGCAGTGAAGGAGGCTGGGAGGGGAGGAACTATGGCTACACCTTC
CASSEGGWEGRNYGYTF
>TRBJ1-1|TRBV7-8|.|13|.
TGTGCCAGCAGCTTAGGGCCCGGAGAGAAAGCTTTCTTT
CASSLGPGEKAFF
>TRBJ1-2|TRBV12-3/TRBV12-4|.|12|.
TGTGCCAGCACCACACAGGGAGATGGCTACACCTTC
CASTTQGDGYTF
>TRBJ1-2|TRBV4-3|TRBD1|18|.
TGCGCCAGCAGCCGAACAGGACAGGGCATCCTCTCGAATGACGGCTACACCTTC
CASSRTGQGILSNDGYTF
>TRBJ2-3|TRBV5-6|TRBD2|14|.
TGTGCCAGCAGGTGGACTAGCGGGAGGGATACGCAGTATTTT
CASRWTSGRDTQYF
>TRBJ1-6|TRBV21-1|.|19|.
TGTGCCAGCAGCCTCAGGTGGGCTACAGAACCGAACTATAATTCACCCCTCCACTTT
CASSLRWATEPNYNSPLHF
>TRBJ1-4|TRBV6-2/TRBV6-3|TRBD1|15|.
TGTGCCAGCAGTTACTCCGGGACAGAGTTTGAAAAACTGTTTTTT
CASSYSGTEFEKLFF
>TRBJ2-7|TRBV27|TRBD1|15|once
TGTGCCAGCACCCCCCTGGGACAGGCCTCCTACGAGCAGTACTTC
CASTPLGQASYEQYF
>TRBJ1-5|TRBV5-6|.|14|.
TGTGCCAGCAGCTCTGGACAGACAGATCAGCCCCAGCATTTT
CASSSGQTDQPQHF
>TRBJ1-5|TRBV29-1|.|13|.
TGCAGCGTTGGGACAGAACAATATCAGCCCCAGCATTTT
CSVGTEQYQPQHF
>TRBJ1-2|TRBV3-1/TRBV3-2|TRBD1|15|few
TGTGCCAGCAGCCAAATGACAGGGTCGAGCTATGGCTACACCTTC
CASSQMTGSSYGYTF
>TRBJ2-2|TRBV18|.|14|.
TGTGCCAGCTCACCTACAGGGTACACCGGGGAGCTGTTTTTT
CASSPTGYTGELFF
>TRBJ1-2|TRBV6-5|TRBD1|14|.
TGTGCCAGCAGTCCGCGCGGACAGGGTCTTGGCTACACCTTC
CASSPRGQGLGYTF
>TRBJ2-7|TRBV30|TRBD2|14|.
TGTGCCTGGAGTGGGATAGCGGGAGTATACGAGCAGTACTTC
CAWSGIAGVYEQYF
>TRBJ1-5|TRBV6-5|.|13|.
TGTGCCAGCAGTTACTCTTATAATCAGCCCCAGCATTTT
CASSYSYNQPQHF
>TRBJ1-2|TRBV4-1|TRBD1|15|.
TGCGCCAGCAGCCAGGGGACAGGGTTGGGGTATGGCTACACCTTC
CASSQGTGLGYGYTF
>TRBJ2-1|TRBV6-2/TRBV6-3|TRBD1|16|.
TGTGCCAGCAGTTCCAGGACAGGGGGCTCCTACAATGAGCAGTTCTTC
CASSSRTGGSYNEQFF
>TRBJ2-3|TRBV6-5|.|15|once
TGTGCCAGCACCCGCAGGACAGCTAGCACAGATACGCAGTATTTT
CASTRRTASTDTQYF
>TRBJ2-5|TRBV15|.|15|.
TGTGCCACCAGCGTCCGCGGGCGGATGGGGGAGACCCAGTACTTC
CATSVRGRMGETQYF
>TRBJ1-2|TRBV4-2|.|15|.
TGTGCCAGCAGCAAGCCGGAGACGCCGGGGGATGGCTACACCTTC
CASSKPETPGDGYTF
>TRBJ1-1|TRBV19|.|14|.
TGTGCCAGTAGTATAGGCGGGCAGAACACTGAAGCTTTCTTT
CASSIGGQNTEAFF
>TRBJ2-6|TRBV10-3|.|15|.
TGTGCCATCAGTATGGGCAGTGCTGGGGCCAACGTCCTGACTTTC
CAISMGSAGANVLTF
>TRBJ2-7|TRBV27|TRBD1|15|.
TGTGCCAGCAGTTTGGCCGGGACAGGGGTCTACGAGCAGTACTTC
CASSLAGTGVYEQYF
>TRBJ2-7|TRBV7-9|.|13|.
TGTGCCAGCAGCTTAGCTAGACAGAGCGAGCAGTACTTC
CASSLARQSEQYF
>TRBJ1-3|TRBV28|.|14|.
TGTGCCAGCAGTTTAGAGAGCTCTGGAAACACCATATATTTT
CASSLESSGNTIYF
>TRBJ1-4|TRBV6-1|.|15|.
TGTGCCAGCAGTGAATGGTTGGCAGATAATGAAAAACTGTTTTTT
CASSEWLADNEKLFF
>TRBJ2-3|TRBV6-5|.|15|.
TGTGCCAGCAAGGGGGGGGGCGGCCGCACAGATACGCAGTATTTT
CASKGGGGRTDTQYF
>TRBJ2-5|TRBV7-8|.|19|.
TGTGCCAGCAGCTTAATCCCCGTGAGGCTAGCGATCCTCCAAGAGACCCAGTACTTC
CASSLIPVRLAILQETQYF
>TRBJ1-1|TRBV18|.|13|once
TGTGCCAGCTCACCGCAAGGGGGAACTGAAGCTTTCTTT
CASSPQGGTEAFF
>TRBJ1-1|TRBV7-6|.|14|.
TGTGCCAGCAGCTTGAGGGCAGGGAACACTGAAGCTTTCTTT
CASSLRAGNTEAFF
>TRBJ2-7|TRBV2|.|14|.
TGTGCCAGTAAGAGGGGTCCGGGGGCCTACGAGCAGTACTTC
CASKRGPGAYEQYF
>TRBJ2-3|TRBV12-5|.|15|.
TGTGCTAGTGGTTTGGGACTAGTTAGCACAGATACGCAGTATTTT
CASGLGLVSTDTQYF
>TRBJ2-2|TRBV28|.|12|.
TGTGCCAGCAGTCCCCCTACCGGGGAGCTGTTTTTT
CASSPPTGELFF
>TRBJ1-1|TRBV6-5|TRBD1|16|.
TGTGCCAGCAGTTACATGGGACAGGGTCAGAACACTGAAGCTTTCTTT
CASSYMGQGQNTEAFF